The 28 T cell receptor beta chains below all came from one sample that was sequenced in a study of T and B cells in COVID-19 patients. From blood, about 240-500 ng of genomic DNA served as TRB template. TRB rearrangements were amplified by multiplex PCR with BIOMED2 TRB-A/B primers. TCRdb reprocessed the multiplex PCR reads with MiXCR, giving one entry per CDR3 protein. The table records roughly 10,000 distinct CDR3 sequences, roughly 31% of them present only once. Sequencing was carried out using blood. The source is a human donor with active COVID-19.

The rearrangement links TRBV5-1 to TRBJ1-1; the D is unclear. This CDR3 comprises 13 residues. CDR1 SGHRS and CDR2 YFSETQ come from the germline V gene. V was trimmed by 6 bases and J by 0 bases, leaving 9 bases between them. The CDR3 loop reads CASMMVMNTEAFF. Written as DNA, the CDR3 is TGCGCCAGCATGATGGTGATGAACACTGAAGCTTTCTTT.

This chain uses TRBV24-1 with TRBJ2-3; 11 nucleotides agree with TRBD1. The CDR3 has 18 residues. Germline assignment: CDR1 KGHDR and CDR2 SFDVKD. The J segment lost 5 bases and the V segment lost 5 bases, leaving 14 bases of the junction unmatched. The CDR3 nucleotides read TGTGCCACCAGTGGGACAGGGGGCATCGGGGGGGCCCTAGATACGCAGTATTTT. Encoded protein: CATSGTGGIGGALDTQYF.

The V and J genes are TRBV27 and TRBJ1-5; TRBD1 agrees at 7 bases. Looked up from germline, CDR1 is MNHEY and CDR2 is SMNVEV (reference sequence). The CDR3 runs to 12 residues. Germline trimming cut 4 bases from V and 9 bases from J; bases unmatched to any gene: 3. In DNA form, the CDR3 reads TGTGCCAGCAGTTCAAACAGGGGGCCCCAGCATTTT. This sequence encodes CASSSNRGPQHF.

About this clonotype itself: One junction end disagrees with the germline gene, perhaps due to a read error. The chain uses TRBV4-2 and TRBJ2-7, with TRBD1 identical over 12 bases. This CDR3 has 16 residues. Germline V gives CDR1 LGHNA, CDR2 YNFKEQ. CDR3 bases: TGCGCCAGCAGCCAAGTTGTCGGGACAGGGGGCGCCAGGCAGTACTTC. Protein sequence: CASSQVVGTGGARQYF.

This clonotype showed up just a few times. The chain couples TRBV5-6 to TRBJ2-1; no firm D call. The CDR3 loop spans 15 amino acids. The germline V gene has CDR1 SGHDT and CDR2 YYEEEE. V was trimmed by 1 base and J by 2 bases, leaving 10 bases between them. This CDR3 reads CASSLSASAYNEQFF. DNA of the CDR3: TGTGCCAGCAGCTTGTCGGCTAGTGCCTACAATGAGCAGTTCTTC.

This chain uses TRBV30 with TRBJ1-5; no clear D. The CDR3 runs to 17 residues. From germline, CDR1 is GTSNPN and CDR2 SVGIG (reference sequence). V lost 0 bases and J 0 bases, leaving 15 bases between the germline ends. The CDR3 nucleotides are TGTGCCTGGAGTGTAGGGCGATGGATTAATAGCAATCAGCCCCAGCATTTT. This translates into CAWSVGRWINSNQPQHF.

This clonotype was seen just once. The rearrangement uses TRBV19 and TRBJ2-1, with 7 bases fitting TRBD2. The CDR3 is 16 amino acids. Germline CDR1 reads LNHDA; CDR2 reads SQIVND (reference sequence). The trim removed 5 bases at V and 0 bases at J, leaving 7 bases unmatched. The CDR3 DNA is TGTGCCAGTAGTGTTGGGACGGGGGGCTCCTACAATGAGCAGTTCTTC. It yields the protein CASSVGTGGSYNEQFF.

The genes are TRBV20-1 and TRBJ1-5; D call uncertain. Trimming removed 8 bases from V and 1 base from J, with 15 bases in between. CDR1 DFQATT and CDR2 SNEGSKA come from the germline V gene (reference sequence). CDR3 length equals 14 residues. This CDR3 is CSTTDPISNQPQHF. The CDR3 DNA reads TGCAGTACTACAGATCCGATAAGCAATCAGCCCCAGCATTTT.

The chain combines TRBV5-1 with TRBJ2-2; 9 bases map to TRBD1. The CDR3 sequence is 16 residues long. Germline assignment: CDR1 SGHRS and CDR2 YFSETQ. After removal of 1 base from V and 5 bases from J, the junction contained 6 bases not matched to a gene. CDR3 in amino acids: CASSLRGQGKTGELFF. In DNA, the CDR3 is TGCGCCAGCAGCTTGAGGGGACAGGGTAAAACCGGGGAGCTGTTTTTT. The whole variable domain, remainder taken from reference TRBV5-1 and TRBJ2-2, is KAGVTQTPRYLIKTRGQQVTLSCSPISGHRSVSWYQQTPGQGLQFLFEYFSETQRNKGNFPGRFSGRQFSNSRSEMNVSTLELGDSALYLCASSLRGQGKTGELFFGEGSRLTVL.

CDR3 in amino acids: CASTPRGNSADTQYF. CDR3 coding DNA: TGTGCCAGCACCCCCCGGGGGAATTCGGCAGATACGCAGTATTTT. The V and J genes are TRBV6-1 and TRBJ2-3, with D perhaps TRBD2 (6 bases). CDR1 and CDR2 (germline): MNHNS, SASEGT. The CDR3 contains 15 residues. The V and J ends lost 7 bases and 4 bases respectively, with 18 bases between them.

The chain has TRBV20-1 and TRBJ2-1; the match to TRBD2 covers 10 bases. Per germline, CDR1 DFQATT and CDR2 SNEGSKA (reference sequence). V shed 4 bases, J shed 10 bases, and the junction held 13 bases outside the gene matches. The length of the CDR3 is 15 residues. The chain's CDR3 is CSANNLSGGPWEQFF. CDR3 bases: TGCAGTGCTAACAATCTTAGCGGGGGGCCGTGGGAGCAGTTCTTC.

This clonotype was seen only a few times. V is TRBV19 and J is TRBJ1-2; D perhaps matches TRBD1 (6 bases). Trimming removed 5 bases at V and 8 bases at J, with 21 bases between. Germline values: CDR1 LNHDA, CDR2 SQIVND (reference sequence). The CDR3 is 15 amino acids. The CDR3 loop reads CASSPSTGFGYGYTF. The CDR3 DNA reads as TGTGCCAGTAGTCCCTCCACAGGGTTCGGGTACGGCTACACCTTC.

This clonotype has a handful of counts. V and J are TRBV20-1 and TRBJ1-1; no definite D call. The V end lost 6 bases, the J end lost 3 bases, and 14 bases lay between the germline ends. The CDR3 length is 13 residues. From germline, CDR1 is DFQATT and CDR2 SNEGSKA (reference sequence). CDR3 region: CSATIVFYTEAFF. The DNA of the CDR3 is TGCAGTGCCACTATAGTCTTTTACACTGAAGCTTTCTTT.

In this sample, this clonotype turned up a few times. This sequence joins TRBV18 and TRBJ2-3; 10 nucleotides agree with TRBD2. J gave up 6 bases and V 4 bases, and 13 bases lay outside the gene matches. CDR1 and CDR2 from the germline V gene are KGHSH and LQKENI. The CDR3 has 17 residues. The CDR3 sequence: CASSRPRAGGPGDTQYF. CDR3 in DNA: TGTGCCAGCTCACGTCCCCGAGCGGGGGGGCCTGGTGATACGCAGTATTTT.

The CDR3 bases are TGTGCCAGCAGTGACTGGGGTAGCGGGGGGACCCAGTACTTC. Translation gives CASSDWGSGGTQYF. The chain links TRBV6-4 to TRBJ2-5, with 9 bases that match TRBD2. Germline CDR1 MRHNA, CDR2 SNTAGT. The J segment lost 7 bases and the V segment lost 1 base, leaving 4 bases of the junction unmatched. The CDR3 runs to 14 residues.

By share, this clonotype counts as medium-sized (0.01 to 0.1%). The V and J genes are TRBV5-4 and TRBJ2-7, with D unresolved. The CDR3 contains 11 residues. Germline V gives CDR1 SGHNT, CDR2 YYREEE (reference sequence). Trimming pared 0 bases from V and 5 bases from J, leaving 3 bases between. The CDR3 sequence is CASSLDHEQYF. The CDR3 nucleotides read TGTGCCAGCAGCTTGGACCACGAGCAGTACTTC.

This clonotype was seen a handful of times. Here the CDR3 DNA reads TGTGCCACCCTGCCTGGCTTCAGCACAGATACGCAGTATTTT. Translating it yields CATLPGFSTDTQYF. The chain uses TRBV10-3 and TRBJ2-3; no definite D call. Looked up from germline, CDR1 is ENHRY and CDR2 is SYGVKD. V was clipped by 10 bases and J by 0 bases, with 14 bases between them. The CDR3 sequence is 14 residues long.

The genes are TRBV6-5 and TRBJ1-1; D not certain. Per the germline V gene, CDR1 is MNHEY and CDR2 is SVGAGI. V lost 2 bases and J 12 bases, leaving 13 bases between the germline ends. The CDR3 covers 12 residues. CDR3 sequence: CASSYIGGRTFF. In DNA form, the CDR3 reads TGTGCCAGCAGTTACATCGGTGGCCGAACTTTCTTT.

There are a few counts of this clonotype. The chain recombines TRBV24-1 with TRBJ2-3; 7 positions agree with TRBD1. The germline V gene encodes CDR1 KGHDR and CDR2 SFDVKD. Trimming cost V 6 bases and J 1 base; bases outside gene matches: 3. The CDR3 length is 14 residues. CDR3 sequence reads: CATSLTGGTDTQYF. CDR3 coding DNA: TGTGCCACCAGTCTAACAGGGGGCACAGATACGCAGTATTTT.

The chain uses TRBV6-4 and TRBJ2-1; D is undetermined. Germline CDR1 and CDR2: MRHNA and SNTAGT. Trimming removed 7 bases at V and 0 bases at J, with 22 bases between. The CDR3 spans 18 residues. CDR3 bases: TGTGCCAGCAACCCGAAAGGGTATGGGGTTAGCTCCTACAATGAGCAGTTCTTC. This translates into CASNPKGYGVSSYNEQFF.

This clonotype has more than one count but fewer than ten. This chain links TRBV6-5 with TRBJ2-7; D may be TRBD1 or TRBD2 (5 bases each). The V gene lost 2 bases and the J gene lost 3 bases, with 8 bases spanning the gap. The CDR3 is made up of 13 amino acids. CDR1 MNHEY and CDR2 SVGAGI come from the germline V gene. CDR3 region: CASSYGGFYEQYF. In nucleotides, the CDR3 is TGTGCCAGCAGTTACGGGGGATTCTACGAGCAGTACTTC.

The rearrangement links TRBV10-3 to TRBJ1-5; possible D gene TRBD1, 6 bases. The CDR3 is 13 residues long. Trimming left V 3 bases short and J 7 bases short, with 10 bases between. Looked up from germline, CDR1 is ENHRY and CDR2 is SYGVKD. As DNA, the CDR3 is TGTGCCATCAGTGACAGGGGCGGACAGCCCCAGCATTTT. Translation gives CAISDRGGQPQHF.

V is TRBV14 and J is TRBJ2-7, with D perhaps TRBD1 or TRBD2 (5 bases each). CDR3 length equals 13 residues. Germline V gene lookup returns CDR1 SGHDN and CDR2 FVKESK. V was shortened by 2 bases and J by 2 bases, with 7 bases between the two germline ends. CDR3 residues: CASSQRGPYEQYF. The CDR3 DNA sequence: TGTGCCAGCAGCCAAAGGGGACCCTACGAGCAGTACTTC.

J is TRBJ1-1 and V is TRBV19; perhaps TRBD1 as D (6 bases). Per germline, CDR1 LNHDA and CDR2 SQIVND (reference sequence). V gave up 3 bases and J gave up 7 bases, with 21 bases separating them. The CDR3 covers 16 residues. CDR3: CASSITPGGGIGEAFF. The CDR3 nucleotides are TGTGCCAGTAGTATTACCCCTGGGGGGGGCATCGGTGAAGCTTTCTTT.

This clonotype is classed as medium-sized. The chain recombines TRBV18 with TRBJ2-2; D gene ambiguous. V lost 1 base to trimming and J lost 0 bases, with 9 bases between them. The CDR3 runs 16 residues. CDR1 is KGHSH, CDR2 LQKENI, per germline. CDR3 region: CASSPLVVPNTGELFF. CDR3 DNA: TGTGCCAGCTCACCACTCGTGGTACCGAACACCGGGGAGCTGTTTTTT.

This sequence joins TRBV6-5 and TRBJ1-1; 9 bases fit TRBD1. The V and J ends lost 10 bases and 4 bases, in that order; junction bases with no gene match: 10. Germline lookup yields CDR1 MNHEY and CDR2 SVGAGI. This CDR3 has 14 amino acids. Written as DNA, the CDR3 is TGTGCCACCAAAAGGGACAGGGTGGCCACTGAAGCTTTCTTT. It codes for CATKRDRVATEAFF.

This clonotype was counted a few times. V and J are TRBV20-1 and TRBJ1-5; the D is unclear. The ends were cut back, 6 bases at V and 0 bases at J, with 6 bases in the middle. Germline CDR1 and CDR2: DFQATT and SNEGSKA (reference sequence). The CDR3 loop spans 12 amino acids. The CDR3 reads CSASISNQPQHF. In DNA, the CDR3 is TGCAGTGCCAGCATTAGCAATCAGCCCCAGCATTTT.

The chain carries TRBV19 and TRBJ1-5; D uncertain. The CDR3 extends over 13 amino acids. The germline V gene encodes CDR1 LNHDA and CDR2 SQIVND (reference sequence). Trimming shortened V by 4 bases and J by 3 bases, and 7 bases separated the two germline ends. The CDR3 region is CASSSQANQPQHF. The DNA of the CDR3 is TGTGCCAGTAGTAGTCAGGCCAATCAGCCCCAGCATTTT.